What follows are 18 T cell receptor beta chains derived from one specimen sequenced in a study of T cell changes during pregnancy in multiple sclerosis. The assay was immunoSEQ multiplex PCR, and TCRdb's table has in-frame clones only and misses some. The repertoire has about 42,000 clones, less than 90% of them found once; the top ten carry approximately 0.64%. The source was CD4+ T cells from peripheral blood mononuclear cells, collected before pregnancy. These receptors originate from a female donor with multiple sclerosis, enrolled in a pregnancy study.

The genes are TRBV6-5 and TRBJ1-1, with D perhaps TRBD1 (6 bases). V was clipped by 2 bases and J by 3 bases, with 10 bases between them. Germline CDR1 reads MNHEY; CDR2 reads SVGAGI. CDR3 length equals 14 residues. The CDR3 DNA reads TGTGCCAGCAGTTACCAGGGGCCCTACACTGAAGCTTTCTTT. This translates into CASSYQGPYTEAFF.

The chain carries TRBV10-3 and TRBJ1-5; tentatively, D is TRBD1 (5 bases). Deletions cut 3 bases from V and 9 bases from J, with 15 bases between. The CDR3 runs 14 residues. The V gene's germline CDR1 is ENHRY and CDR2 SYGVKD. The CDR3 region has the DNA TGTGCCATCAGTGAAGGGCAGGGCTTTGGGCCCCAGCATTTT. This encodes CAISEGQGFGPQHF.

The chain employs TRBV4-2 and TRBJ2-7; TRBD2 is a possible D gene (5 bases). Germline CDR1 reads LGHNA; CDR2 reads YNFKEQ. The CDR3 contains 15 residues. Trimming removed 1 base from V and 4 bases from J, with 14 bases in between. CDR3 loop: CASSQVAGSQYEQYF. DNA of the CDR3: TGTGCCAGCAGCCAAGTGGCGGGTTCGCAATACGAGCAGTACTTC.

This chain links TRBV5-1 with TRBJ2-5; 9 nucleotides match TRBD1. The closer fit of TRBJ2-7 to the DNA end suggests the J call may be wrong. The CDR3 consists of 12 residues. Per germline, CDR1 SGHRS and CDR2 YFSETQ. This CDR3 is CASGTGIHEQYF. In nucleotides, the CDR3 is TGCGCCAGCGGGACAGGGATCCACGAGCAGTACTTC.

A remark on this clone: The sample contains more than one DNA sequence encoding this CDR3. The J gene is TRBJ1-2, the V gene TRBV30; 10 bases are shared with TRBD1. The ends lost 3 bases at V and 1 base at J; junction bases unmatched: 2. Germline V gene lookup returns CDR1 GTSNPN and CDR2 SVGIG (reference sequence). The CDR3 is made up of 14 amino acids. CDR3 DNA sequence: TGTGCCTGGAGCCGGGACAGGGGTAACTATGGCTACACCTTC. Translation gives CAWSRDRGNYGYTF.

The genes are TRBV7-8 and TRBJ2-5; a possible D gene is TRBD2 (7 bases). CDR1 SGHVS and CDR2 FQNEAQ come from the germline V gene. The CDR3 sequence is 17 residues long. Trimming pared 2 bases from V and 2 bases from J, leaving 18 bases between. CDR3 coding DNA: TGTGCCAGCAGCTTATATGGGGGGGCGGGATTACAAGAGACCCAGTACTTC. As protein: CASSLYGGAGLQETQYF.

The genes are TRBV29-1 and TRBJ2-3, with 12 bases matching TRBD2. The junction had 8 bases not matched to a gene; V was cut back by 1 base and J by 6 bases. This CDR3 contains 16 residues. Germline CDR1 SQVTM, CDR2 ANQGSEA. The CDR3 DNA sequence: TGCAGCGTTGAAGCACACACTAGCGGGGGGCCGGATACGCAGTATTTT. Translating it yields CSVEAHTSGGPDTQYF.

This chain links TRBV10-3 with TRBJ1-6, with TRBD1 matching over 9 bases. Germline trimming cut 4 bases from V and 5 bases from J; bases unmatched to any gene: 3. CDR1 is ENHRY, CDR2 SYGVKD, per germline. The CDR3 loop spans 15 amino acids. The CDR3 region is CAISAWTGDNSPLHF. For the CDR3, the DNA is TGTGCCATCAGTGCATGGACAGGGGATAATTCACCCCTCCACTTT.

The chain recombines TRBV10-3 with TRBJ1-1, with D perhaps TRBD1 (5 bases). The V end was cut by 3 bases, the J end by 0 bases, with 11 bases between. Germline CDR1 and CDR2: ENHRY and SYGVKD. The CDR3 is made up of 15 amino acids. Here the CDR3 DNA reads TGTGCCATCAGTGACCCGACAGAGATGAACACTGAAGCTTTCTTT. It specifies CAISDPTEMNTEAFF.

DNA of the CDR3: TGCGCCAGCAGCTTGGGCGGGAGTTCTTCCTACGAGCAGTACTTC. Translation: CASSLGGSSSYEQYF. The chain recombines TRBV5-1 with TRBJ2-7; the match to TRBD2 covers 7 bases. The CDR3 is made up of 15 amino acids. The trim removed 0 bases at V and 1 base at J, leaving 4 bases unmatched. The germline V gene encodes CDR1 SGHRS and CDR2 YFSETQ.

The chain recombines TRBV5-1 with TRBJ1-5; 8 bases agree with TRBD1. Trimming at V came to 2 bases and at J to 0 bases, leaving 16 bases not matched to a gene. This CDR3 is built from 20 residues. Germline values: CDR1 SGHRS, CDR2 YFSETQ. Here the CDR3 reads CASSLFGSTGALYSNQPQHF. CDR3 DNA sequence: TGCGCCAGCAGCTTATTCGGTTCGACAGGGGCACTTTATAGCAATCAGCCCCAGCATTTT.

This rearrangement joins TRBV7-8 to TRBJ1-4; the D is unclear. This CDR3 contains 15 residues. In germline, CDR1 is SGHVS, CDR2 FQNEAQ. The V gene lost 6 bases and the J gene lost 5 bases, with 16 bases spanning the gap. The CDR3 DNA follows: TGTGCCAGCAGTTTTAGTACCGCTCCCAATGAAAAACTGTTTTTT. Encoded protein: CASSFSTAPNEKLFF.

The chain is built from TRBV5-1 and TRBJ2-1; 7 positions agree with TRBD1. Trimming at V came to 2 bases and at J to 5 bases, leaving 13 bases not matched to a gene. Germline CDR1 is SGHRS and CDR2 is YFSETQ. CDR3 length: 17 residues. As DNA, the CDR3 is TGCGCCAGCAGCTTCCACCCCCCCGGGACAGAGAACAATGAGCAGTTCTTC. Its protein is CASSFHPPGTENNEQFF.

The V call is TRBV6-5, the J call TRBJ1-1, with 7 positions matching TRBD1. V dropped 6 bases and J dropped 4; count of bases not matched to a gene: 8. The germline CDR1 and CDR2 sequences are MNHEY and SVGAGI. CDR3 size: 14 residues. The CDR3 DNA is TGTGCCAGCAGCATCACAGGGGTAGGCACTGAAGCTTTCTTT. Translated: CASSITGVGTEAFF.

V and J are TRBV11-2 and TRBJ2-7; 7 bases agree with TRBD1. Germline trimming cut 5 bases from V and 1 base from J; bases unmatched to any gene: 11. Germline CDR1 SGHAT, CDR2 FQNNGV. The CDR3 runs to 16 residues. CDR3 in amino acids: CASSPIRRQGSYEQYF. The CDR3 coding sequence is TGTGCCAGCAGCCCGATCCGAAGACAGGGATCCTACGAGCAGTACTTC.

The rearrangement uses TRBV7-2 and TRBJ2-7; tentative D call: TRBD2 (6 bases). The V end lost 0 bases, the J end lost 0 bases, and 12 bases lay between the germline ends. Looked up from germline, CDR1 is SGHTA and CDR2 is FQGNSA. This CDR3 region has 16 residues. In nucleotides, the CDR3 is TGTGCCAGCAGCTTAGCGTGGGGTAGCGGCTCCTACGAGCAGTACTTC. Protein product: CASSLAWGSGSYEQYF.

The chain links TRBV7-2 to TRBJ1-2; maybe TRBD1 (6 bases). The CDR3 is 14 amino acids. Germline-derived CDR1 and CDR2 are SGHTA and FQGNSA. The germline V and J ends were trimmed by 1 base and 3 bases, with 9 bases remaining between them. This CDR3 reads CASSLGPGDYGYTF. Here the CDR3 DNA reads TGTGCCAGCAGCTTAGGGCCAGGGGACTATGGCTACACCTTC.

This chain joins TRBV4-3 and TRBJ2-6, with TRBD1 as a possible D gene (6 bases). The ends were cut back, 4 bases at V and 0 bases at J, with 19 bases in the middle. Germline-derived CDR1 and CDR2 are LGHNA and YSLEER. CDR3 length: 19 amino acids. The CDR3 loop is CASSRDRQEFGSGANVLTF. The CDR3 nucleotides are TGCGCCAGCAGCCGAGACCGACAGGAGTTCGGCTCTGGGGCCAACGTCCTGACTTTC.